These 23 T cell receptor beta chains came from one sample sequenced in a study of technical replicates of blood from a handful of donors. The table came from immunoSEQ multiplex PCR; TCRdb's copy has only in-frame clones and leaves some out. Here the sample spans over 50,000 clones, roughly 86% being singletons. The source material was PBMCs. These receptors were collected from a human donor in good health. Some clones in this sample may be carry-over from other donors' samples.

V gene TRBV4-2 combines with J gene TRBJ1-1; 9 nucleotides match TRBD1. Losses at the gene ends were 1 base for V and 0 bases for J; bases not matched to a gene: 6. Germline CDR1 LGHNA, CDR2 YNFKEQ. The CDR3 runs 17 residues. CDR3 loop: CASSQVGTGSMNTEAFF. The CDR3 DNA reads as TGTGCCAGCAGCCAAGTCGGGACAGGGTCCATGAACACTGAAGCTTTCTTT.

The chain combines TRBV6-5 with TRBJ2-5, with TRBD1 identical over 8 bases. The length of the CDR3 is 13 residues. Per the germline V gene, CDR1 is MNHEY and CDR2 is SVGAGI. With V trimmed by 6 bases and J by 4 bases, 4 bases remained unmatched. The CDR3 region is CASRSTGGETQYF. CDR3 in DNA: TGTGCCAGCAGAAGTACAGGGGGAGAGACCCAGTACTTC.

The chain couples TRBV5-4 to TRBJ2-1; TRBD2 agrees at 8 bases. This CDR3 comprises 13 residues. The ends lost 5 bases at V and 4 bases at J; junction bases unmatched: 2. Per the germline V gene, CDR1 is SGHNT and CDR2 is YYREEE (reference sequence). CDR3 residues: CASSSGEYNEQFF. In DNA, the CDR3 is TGTGCCAGCAGTAGCGGGGAGTACAATGAGCAGTTCTTC. Full variable domain (outside the CDR3, taken from reference TRBV5-4 and TRBJ2-1): ETGVTQSPTHLIKTRGQQVTLRCSSQSGHNTVSWYQQALGQGPQFIFQYYREEENGRGNFPPRFSGLQFPNYSSELNVNALELDDSALYLCASSSGEYNEQFFGPGTRLTVL.

The chain recombines TRBV7-2 with TRBJ2-7; perhaps TRBD2 as D (6 bases). This CDR3 is 14 amino acids long. The V end lost 5 bases, the J end lost 6 bases, and 17 bases lay between the germline ends. The germline V gene has CDR1 SGHTA and CDR2 FQGNSA. Here the CDR3 reads CASSERGFRTEQYF. As DNA, the CDR3 is TGTGCCAGCAGCGAACGGGGGTTTCGGACCGAGCAGTACTTC.

Within the sample, this clone is medium-sized. The CDR3 protein is CASSKVADRALYSYNSPLHF. DNA for the CDR3: TGTGCCAGCAGCAAAGTGGCCGACAGGGCCTTATACTCCTATAATTCACCCCTCCACTTT. The gene calls are TRBV21-1 and TRBJ1-6; the table's D call, TRBD1, has no DNA check behind it. TRBV21-1 is flagged as a pseudogene. The CDR3 has 20 amino acids.

This chain uses TRBV13 with TRBJ2-7; 8 bases are a match to TRBD2. The CDR3 is made up of 11 amino acids. The germline CDR1 and CDR2 sequences are PRHDT and FYEKMQ (reference sequence). The ends lost 9 bases at V and 7 bases at J; junction bases unmatched: 5. Written as DNA, the CDR3 is TGTGCCAGTTCGCGGGAGGTAGAGCAGTACTTC. As protein: CASSREVEQYF.

This sequence joins TRBV7-2 and TRBJ1-6, with a tentative D call TRBD1 (5 bases). V lost 3 bases, J lost 0 bases, and 15 bases lay in between. The CDR3 consists of 18 residues. From germline, CDR1 is SGHTA and CDR2 FQGNSA. The CDR3, as DNA: TGTGCCAGCAGCTTCTCAGAAGCGGGGGGCTCCTATAATTCACCCCTCCACTTT. Residues: CASSFSEAGGSYNSPLHF. The variable domain in full, with the rest retrieved from reference TRBV7-2 and TRBJ1-6, is GAGVSQSPSNKVTEKGKDVELRCDPISGHTALYWYRQSLGQGLEFLIYFQGNSAPDKSGLPSDRFSAERTGGSVSTLTIQRTQQEDSAVYLCASSFSEAGGSYNSPLHFGNGTRLTVT.

The chain combines TRBV5-1 with TRBJ1-1, with no clear D. V lost 5 bases and J 1 base, leaving 12 bases between the germline ends. This CDR3 is built from 14 residues. Germline loops: CDR1 SGHRS, CDR2 YFSETQ. CDR3 sequence: CASRSLTQNTEAFF. DNA of the CDR3: TGCGCCAGCAGAAGCCTGACTCAGAACACTGAAGCTTTCTTT.

The chain is built from TRBV4-2 and TRBJ1-1; D not resolved. Trimming removed 5 bases from V and 1 base from J, with 14 bases in between. The CDR3 runs to 15 residues. Germline values: CDR1 LGHNA, CDR2 YNFKEQ. In nucleotides, the CDR3 is TGTGCCAGCAGCTTAGAGGGCAGCAGGAACACTGAAGCTTTCTTT. Protein sequence: CASSLEGSRNTEAFF.

The chain uses TRBV11-1 and TRBJ1-6; 9 positions match TRBD1. Per the germline V gene, CDR1 is SGHAT and CDR2 is FQDESV (reference sequence). J lost 10 bases, V lost 1 base, and 14 bases had no gene match. CDR3 size: 18 residues. This chain's CDR3 is CASSLECPGTGICSPLHF. The CDR3 nucleotides are TGTGCCAGCAGCTTAGAATGTCCCGGGACAGGGATTTGCTCACCCCTCCACTTT.

The CDR3 spells CASSSLGILYEQYF. The CDR3 DNA sequence: TGTGCCAGCAGCTCGCTCGGGATCCTCTACGAGCAGTACTTC. This chain links TRBV7-2 with TRBJ2-7; D is possibly TRBD2 (5 bases). V was cut by 4 bases and J by 3 bases, with 13 bases left in between. Germline V CDR1 and CDR2: SGHTA, FQGNSA. The CDR3 spans 14 residues. Together with reference TRBV7-2 and TRBJ2-7, the CDR3 gives the full variable domain: GAGVSQSPSNKVTEKGKDVELRCDPISGHTALYWYRQSLGQGLEFLIYFQGNSAPDKSGLPSDRFSAERTGGSVSTLTIQRTQQEDSAVYLCASSSLGILYEQYFGPGTRLTVT.

The V call is TRBV7-9, the J call TRBJ2-1; the match to TRBD2 covers 13 bases. CDR3 length: 18 amino acids. CDR1 SEHNR and CDR2 FQNEAQ come from the germline V gene (reference sequence). The ends lost 1 base at V and 3 bases at J; junction bases unmatched: 6. CDR3 bases: TGTGCCAGCAGCTTAGGGACTAGCGGGAGTGTGATCTACAATGAGCAGTTCTTC. Translation gives CASSLGTSGSVIYNEQFF. Variable domain in full (rest from reference TRBV7-9 and TRBJ2-1): DTGVSQNPRHKITKRGQNVTFRCDPISEHNRLYWYRQTLGQGPEFLTYFQNEAQLEKSRLLSDRFSAERPKGSFSTLEIQRTEQGDSAMYLCASSLGTSGSVIYNEQFFGPGTRLTVL.

This clone was found once. The gene calls are TRBV12-5 and TRBJ2-7; D might be TRBD1 (6 bases). Germline values: CDR1 LGHNT, CDR2 FRNRAP. The CDR3 consists of 11 residues. The V and J ends lost 9 bases and 2 bases respectively, with 8 bases between them. This chain's CDR3 is CARDSAYEQYF. CDR3 nucleotides: TGTGCTAGGGACAGCGCCTACGAGCAGTACTTC.

The CDR3 reads CASSAVGSEQFF. The DNA for the CDR3 is TGTGCCAGCAGCGCGGTTGGGAGCGAGCAGTTCTTC. This chain links TRBV9 with TRBJ2-1; weak D call: TRBD2 (5 bases). The CDR3 is 12 amino acids. Germline V gives CDR1 SGDLS, CDR2 YYNGEE. Trimming took off 3 bases at V and 10 bases at J, with 11 bases between the two ends.

The chain uses TRBV18 and TRBJ2-1; 11 positions match TRBD2. Germline V gene lookup returns CDR1 KGHSH and CDR2 LQKENI. V lost 2 bases and J lost 4; bases outside the gene matches: 1. There are 15 residues in the CDR3. The CDR3 DNA reads as TGTGCCAGCTCACCAGGGACTAGCGGTTACAATGAGCAGTTCTTC. Translating it yields CASSPGTSGYNEQFF.

This chain uses TRBV5-6 with TRBJ2-3; 7 bases agree with TRBD2. Germline V gene lookup returns CDR1 SGHDT and CDR2 YYEEEE. CDR3 size: 14 residues. V trimming: 4 bases; J trimming: 0 bases; junction bases outside the gene matches: 2. The CDR3, as DNA: TGTGCCAGCAGCCTACTAGCGAGCACAGATACGCAGTATTTT. It is translated as CASSLLASTDTQYF. The full variable domain, rest sourced from reference TRBV5-6 and TRBJ2-3, is DAGVTQSPTHLIKTRGQQVTLRCSPKSGHDTVSWYQQALGQGPQFIFQYYEEEERQRGNFPDRFSGHQFPNYSSELNVNALLLGDSALYLCASSLLASTDTQYFGPGTRLTVL.

This clone was seen just once. This chain uses TRBV4-2 with TRBJ2-5; D is perhaps TRBD2 (6 bases). The ends were cut back, 0 bases at V and 4 bases at J, with 15 bases in the middle. CDR3 length equals 16 residues. The germline gives CDR1 LGHNA, CDR2 YNFKEQ. The DNA for the CDR3 is TGTGCCAGCAGCCAAGAATGGATGGGGGGAGGAGAGACCCAGTACTTC. The encoded protein is CASSQEWMGGGETQYF.

The chain carries TRBV19 and TRBJ1-5; no definite D call. The CDR3 length is 13 residues. The germline gives CDR1 LNHDA, CDR2 SQIVND (reference sequence). Trimming shortened V by 1 base and J by 7 bases, and 8 bases separated the two germline ends. CDR3 nucleotide sequence: TGTGCCAGTAGTATAGCGGGAAACCAGCCCCAGCATTTT. Translation: CASSIAGNQPQHF.

The chain carries TRBV10-3 and TRBJ2-2, with 11 bases fitting TRBD2. After removal of 6 bases from V and 10 bases from J, the junction contained 13 bases not matched to a gene. This CDR3 has 16 residues. CDR1 and CDR2 (germline): ENHRY, SYGVKD. In DNA form, the CDR3 reads TGTGCCATCAGGGGGGCTAGCGGGGGGCCTCATGAGGAGCTGTTTTTT. Encoded protein: CAIRGASGGPHEELFF.

This rearrangement joins TRBV6-5 to TRBJ2-1; D not resolved. Germline CDR1 reads MNHEY; CDR2 reads SVGAGI. The CDR3 sequence is 13 residues long. V was pared by 6 bases and J by 7 bases, with 13 bases between. The CDR3 DNA reads TGTGCCAGCAGACTTGCCCAAATGAATGAGCAGTTCTTC. This translates into CASRLAQMNEQFF.

In this sample, this clone turned up once. J is TRBJ2-1 and V is TRBV5-4; the match to TRBD1 covers 8 bases. The CDR3 loop spans 15 amino acids. The germline V gene has CDR1 SGHNT and CDR2 YYREEE (reference sequence). After removal of 5 bases from V and 4 bases from J, the junction contained 8 bases not matched to a gene. The chain's CDR3 is CASSTLQGVYNEQFF. The CDR3 DNA follows: TGTGCCAGCAGTACGCTACAGGGGGTATACAATGAGCAGTTCTTC.

This clone has a handful of counts. The chain recombines TRBV11-2 with TRBJ2-6; D remains unclear. This CDR3 contains 14 residues. The germline gives CDR1 SGHAT, CDR2 FQNNGV. The germline V and J ends were trimmed by 3 bases and 4 bases, with 7 bases remaining between them. The CDR3 is CASSLTWGANVLTF. DNA of the CDR3: TGTGCCAGCAGCTTGACATGGGGGGCCAACGTCCTGACTTTC. Together with reference TRBV11-2 and TRBJ2-6, the CDR3 gives the full variable domain: EAGVAQSPRYKIIEKRQSVAFWCNPISGHATLYWYQQILGQGPKLLIQFQNNGVVDDSQLPKDRFSAERLKGVDSTLKIQPAKLEDSAVYLCASSLTWGANVLTFGAGSRLTVL.

This chain links TRBV28 with TRBJ2-7; TRBD2 aligns across 12 bases. The junction had 5 bases not matched to a gene; V was cut back by 3 bases and J by 2 bases. The V gene's germline CDR1 is MDHEN and CDR2 SYDVKM. CDR3 length: 16 residues. As DNA, the CDR3 is TGTGCCAGCAGTTTCCTCGGACTAGCGGGGACCTACGAGCAGTACTTC. It translates to CASSFLGLAGTYEQYF.